The subject of this entry is one T cell receptor beta chain. This entry comes from a study of OX40 agonist ivuxolimab in advanced cancers. At the level of the study: With ivuxolimab, an agonistic anti-OX40 (CD134) antibody, patients were treated. Dose-escalation patients had hepatocellular carcinoma, melanoma, renal cell or head and neck cancer.

Repertoires were generated with immunoSEQ multiplex PCR, while TCRdb's copy carries only in-frame clones and drops some. The sample includes roughly 70,000 clones, 85% to 90% of them seen just once. Trimming cost V 3 bases and J 7 bases; bases outside gene matches: 5. CDR1 is LNHDA and CDR2 is SQIVND in the germline V gene (reference sequence). This CDR3 contains 14 residues. The sequence came from an adult with an advanced solid tumor such as melanoma, head and neck, liver or kidney cancer. The sequencing here drew on CD4+ or CD8+ T cells sorted from blood, taken in a trial of the OX40 agonist ivuxolimab. The chain has TRBV19 and TRBJ2-2, with 7 bases identical to TRBD2. The CDR3 region has the DNA TGTGCCAGTAGTATTTCGGGGGGAGTCGGGGAGCTGTTTTTT. Translation: CASSISGGVGELFF.